These 24 T cell receptor beta chains originate from one sample sequenced in a study of post-analysis software for immune sequencing data. Their antigen targets remain unknown. Unique molecular identifiers had been added to the TCR beta cDNA libraries. MiXCR was run by TCRdb on the PCR reads, yielding one entry per CDR3 protein. Here the sample spans about 820,000 distinct CDR3 sequences, about 53% being singletons. Study results and limitations: A few TRBV segments appeared more often in patients than in controls, and TRBV5-6, TRBV5-1 and TRBV20-1 were among these.

Sample: blood. The receptors were sampled from a girl between 10 and 17 years old with multiple sclerosis.

This rearrangement joins TRBV20-1 to TRBJ2-3, with no clear D. The CDR3 totals 13 residues. Trimming removed 3 bases from V and 4 bases from J, with 11 bases in between. From germline, CDR1 is DFQATT and CDR2 SNEGSKA (reference sequence). CDR3 nucleotides: TGCAGTGCTAGGAAAGGGTCTGCAGATACGCAGTATTTT. This codes for CSARKGSADTQYF.

CDR3 amino acids: CSATHRTLSTDTQYF. The CDR3 DNA reads as TGCAGTGCCACCCACCGGACACTGAGCACAGATACGCAGTATTTT. V is TRBV20-1 and J is TRBJ2-3; D perhaps matches TRBD1 (5 bases). There are 15 residues in the CDR3. Trimming removed 6 bases from V and 0 bases from J, with 16 bases in between. Germline V gene data show CDR1 as DFQATT and CDR2 as SNEGSKA (reference sequence).

The chain recombines TRBV6-6 with TRBJ1-2; tentatively, D is TRBD1 (6 bases). The germline V and J ends were trimmed by 6 bases and 5 bases, with 13 bases remaining between them. Germline-derived CDR1 and CDR2 are MNHNY and SVGAGI (reference sequence). CDR3 size: 13 residues. The DNA for the CDR3 is TGTGCCAGCAGACAAGGGGGGGATTATGGCTACACCTTC. It codes for CASRQGGDYGYTF.

V gene TRBV20-1 combines with J gene TRBJ2-1; 7 nucleotides match TRBD2. The J call may be in error: the DNA end matches TRBJ2-7 better. CDR1 is DFQATT and CDR2 is SNEGSKA in the germline V gene (reference sequence). The CDR3 is 17 amino acids. The CDR3, as DNA: TGCAGTGCTGCTCTTTTCAGCGGGGATAGCTCCTACAATGAGCAGTACTTC. Translating gives CSAALFSGDSSYNEQYF.

The J gene is TRBJ2-5, the V gene TRBV6-5, with 13 positions matching TRBD2. This CDR3 region has 16 residues. J was trimmed by 5 bases and V by 6 bases; bases with no gene match: 9. Germline V lookup: CDR1 MNHEY, CDR2 SVGAGI. The DNA of the CDR3 is TGTGCCAGCAGCCTTCCACTAGCGGGAGGGCGGGAGACCCAGTACTTC. Encoded protein: CASSLPLAGGRETQYF.

The chain has TRBV20-1 and TRBJ2-5, with D possibly being TRBD2 (5 bases). Trimming took off 5 bases at V and 5 bases at J, with 21 bases between the two ends. Germline CDR1 reads DFQATT; CDR2 reads SNEGSKA (reference sequence). The CDR3 is 15 amino acids. The DNA for the CDR3 is TGCAGTGCTTCTGAGGGAGATGGTTCTCCGGAGACCCAGTACTTC. Protein sequence: CSASEGDGSPETQYF.

This clonotype turned up a few times. The V and J genes are TRBV2 and TRBJ2-4, with no clear D. The CDR3 length is 12 residues. The germline V and J ends were trimmed by 7 bases and 5 bases, with 9 bases remaining between them. CDR1 is SNHLY and CDR2 is FYNNEI in the germline V gene. The CDR3 region has the DNA TGTGCCAGCATTAACAGACAAAACATTCAGTACTTC. Translating it yields CASINRQNIQYF.

There are a few counts of this clonotype. The V and J genes are TRBV10-3 and TRBJ2-1, with 7 bases aligning to TRBD2. CDR3 length: 14 residues. V trimming: 6 bases; J trimming: 0 bases; junction bases outside the gene matches: 2. Germline values: CDR1 ENHRY, CDR2 SYGVKD. The CDR3 DNA reads as TGTGCCATCAGCCGGGACTACTCCTACAATGAGCAGTTCTTC. This gives the protein CAISRDYSYNEQFF.

The chain carries TRBV6-6 and TRBJ2-7, with 7 bases aligning to TRBD1. In germline, CDR1 is MNHNY, CDR2 SVGAGI (reference sequence). This CDR3 comprises 14 residues. V was clipped by 6 bases and J by 1 base; unmatched bases: 6. CDR3 DNA: TGTGCCAGCAGCGCCGGGACAGCATCCTACGAGCAGTACTTC. It encodes CASSAGTASYEQYF.

J is TRBJ2-1 and V is TRBV5-1; tentative D call: TRBD1 (6 bases). The CDR3 sequence is 16 residues long. The germline gives CDR1 SGHRS, CDR2 YFSETQ. V lost 0 bases and J lost 1, with 11 bases in between. CDR3 residues: CASSLVVGTSYNEQFF. The DNA for the CDR3 is TGCGCCAGCAGCTTGGTTGTGGGGACATCCTACAATGAGCAGTTCTTC.

The chain carries TRBV11-2 and TRBJ2-1; D unresolved. The J call may be mistaken, given a closer DNA end match to TRBJ2-7. This CDR3 contains 14 residues. The V gene's germline CDR1 is SGHAT and CDR2 FQNNGV. The CDR3 DNA is TGTGCCAGCAGCTTAGTTGCTACCTACAATGAGCAGTACTTC. It codes for CASSLVATYNEQYF.

A few counts support this clonotype. This sequence joins TRBV5-1 and TRBJ2-6; D is uncertain. Trimming shortened V by 3 bases and J by 2 bases, and 15 bases separated the two germline ends. The germline gives CDR1 SGHRS, CDR2 YFSETQ. The CDR3 has 17 amino acids. For the CDR3, the DNA is TGCGCCAGCAGCTCATGGACCGCCAACCCTGGGGCCAACGTCCTGACTTTC. It specifies CASSSWTANPGANVLTF.

The chain couples TRBV9 to TRBJ2-4; the D gene is possibly TRBD2 (6 bases). Germline assignment: CDR1 SGDLS and CDR2 YYNGEE. The V end lost 5 bases, the J end lost 0 bases, and 12 bases lay between the germline ends. This CDR3 has 15 amino acids. CDR3 nucleotides: TGTGCCAGCAGTGATGGGGGGTTAGCCAAAAACATTCAGTACTTC. This encodes CASSDGGLAKNIQYF.

This clonotype showed up just once. The chain has TRBV2 and TRBJ2-4; D might be TRBD1 (6 bases). The J call is doubtful: the DNA matches TRBJ2-7 better. The CDR3 consists of 13 residues. Germline CDR1 SNHLY, CDR2 FYNNEI. As DNA, the CDR3 is TGTGCCAGCACACAGGGCCTATTCTACGAGCAGTACTTC. Translating it yields CASTQGLFYEQYF.

This clonotype was recorded a few times. The chain combines TRBV20-1 with TRBJ2-5; 9 bases fit TRBD2. This CDR3 is built from 14 residues. The trim removed 5 bases at V and 4 bases at J, leaving 8 bases unmatched. Per the germline V gene, CDR1 is DFQATT and CDR2 is SNEGSKA (reference sequence). The CDR3 spells CSAPMRAGGETQYF. In DNA, the CDR3 is TGCAGTGCTCCCATGAGAGCGGGAGGAGAGACCCAGTACTTC.

V gene TRBV9 combines with J gene TRBJ2-7; possible D gene TRBD2, 6 bases. Germline V gives CDR1 SGDLS, CDR2 YYNGEE. Trimming left V 3 bases short and J 3 bases short, with 16 bases between. This CDR3 comprises 15 residues. CDR3 sequence: CASSGDGGLGYEQYF. DNA of the CDR3: TGTGCCAGCAGCGGAGATGGGGGGTTAGGCTACGAGCAGTACTTC.

A few counts support this clonotype. This rearrangement joins TRBV10-3 to TRBJ2-1; TRBD2 matches 8 bases. There are 15 residues in the CDR3. Unmatched junction bases numbered 10, after V lost 7 bases and J lost 5 bases. Germline loops: CDR1 ENHRY, CDR2 SYGVKD. The CDR3 nucleotides are TGTGCCATCACCCCGGGACTAGGGGGTAACAATGAGCAGTTCTTC. Translated: CAITPGLGGNNEQFF.

This sequence joins TRBV20-1 and TRBJ2-5; 7 bases agree with TRBD1. The assigned J gene may be wrong: the sequence end matches TRBJ2-7 better. The length of the CDR3 is 13 residues. CDR1 and CDR2 (germline): DFQATT, SNEGSKA (reference sequence). CDR3 sequence: CSARDPSGGEQYF. CDR3 nucleotide sequence: TGCAGTGCTAGAGATCCTTCAGGGGGCGAGCAGTACTTC.

This clonotype was detected a few times. The genes are TRBV7-9 and TRBJ2-2, with TRBD2 matching over 8 bases. V shed 0 bases and J 5 bases; nucleotides not matched to a gene: 5. CDR1 is SEHNR, CDR2 FQNEAQ, per germline (reference sequence). The CDR3 sequence is 16 residues long. This CDR3 reads CASSLATSGGTGELFF. The CDR3, as DNA: TGTGCCAGCAGCTTAGCCACTAGCGGAGGAACCGGGGAGCTGTTTTTT.

The V gene is TRBV15, the J gene TRBJ1-5, with D maybe TRBD1 (6 bases). Trimming pared 0 bases from V and 6 bases from J, leaving 12 bases between. CDR1 LNHNV and CDR2 YYDKDF come from the germline V gene (reference sequence). The CDR3 is 15 amino acids. The CDR3 DNA is TGTGCCACCAGCAGAGATCCAGGGGTCAGTCAGCCCCAGCATTTT. It specifies CATSRDPGVSQPQHF. Based on the CDR3 plus reference TRBV15 and TRBJ1-5, the full variable domain is DAMVIQNPRYQVTQFGKPVTLSCSQTLNHNVMYWYQQKSSQAPKLLFHYYDKDFNNEADTPDNFQSRRPNTSFCFLDIRSPGLGDTAMYLCATSRDPGVSQPQHFGDGTRLSIL.

This clonotype was detected only a few times. The J gene is TRBJ2-7, the V gene TRBV25-1; 8 bases are shared with TRBD1. Per the germline V gene, CDR1 is MGHDK and CDR2 is SYGVNS. The junction had 5 bases not matched to a gene; V was cut back by 4 bases and J by 3 bases. The CDR3 sequence is 14 residues long. CDR3 protein: CASSARTGFYEQYF. The CDR3 DNA sequence: TGTGCCAGCAGTGCCAGGACAGGGTTCTACGAGCAGTACTTC.

The rearrangement uses TRBV10-3 and TRBJ2-7, with D possibly matching TRBD1 (6 bases). The CDR3 contains 13 residues. V was clipped by 8 bases and J by 3 bases, with 14 bases between them. Germline V CDR1 and CDR2: ENHRY, SYGVKD. CDR3: CAIGRQEIYEQYF. The CDR3 DNA sequence: TGTGCCATCGGAAGACAGGAGATCTACGAGCAGTACTTC.

The chain links TRBV6-5 to TRBJ1-4, with 7 bases matching TRBD1. Germline CDR1 reads MNHEY; CDR2 reads SVGAGI. After removal of 8 bases from V and 6 bases from J, the junction contained 3 bases not matched to a gene. CDR3 length: 12 amino acids. Written as DNA, the CDR3 is TGTGCCAGCCGCACAGGGGATGAAAAACTGTTTTTT. This sequence encodes CASRTGDEKLFF.

This chain links TRBV20-1 with TRBJ2-5, with 9 nucleotides matching TRBD1. CDR1 DFQATT and CDR2 SNEGSKA come from the germline V gene (reference sequence). The CDR3 spans 14 residues. The V gene end was trimmed by 7 bases and the J gene end by 1 base; junction bases not matched to a gene: 7. In nucleotides, the CDR3 is TGCAGTGTAGACAGGGGGGGGTCCCAAGAGACCCAGTACTTC. Residues: CSVDRGGSQETQYF.